This T cell receptor beta chain emerged from a study of T cells after yellow fever vaccination. For the study at large: When fractions had low cell numbers, they were prepared with SMART-Seq v4 Ultra Low Input.

Template switching by 5'RACE produced TCR cDNA, adding a universal primer site and UMIs. TCRdb analysed the 5' RACE reads with MiXCR anew, one entry per CDR3 protein. The sample holds roughly 350,000 distinct CDR3 sequences, approximately 4% seen once. This clonotype was seen at least ten times. Its antigen is unidentified. Losses at the gene ends were 5 bases for V and 10 bases for J; bases not matched to a gene: 7. Per germline, CDR1 MNHEY and CDR2 SMNVEV (reference sequence). This CDR3 contains 15 residues. Points from the study as a whole: Reappearance after the booster was observed for most primary-vaccination clones (about 96% CD4, almost 90% CD8). It was a weaker secondary response, yet one that peaked faster, at day 5 versus 15.

This chain joins TRBV27 and TRBJ2-1; 14 bases fit TRBD2. The source was PBMCs, collected 5 days after the yellow fever booster vaccination. The clonotype was recovered from a man aged 18 to 29 who received the YFV17D yellow fever vaccine. CDR3 DNA: TGTGCCAGCAGTCCCGGACTAGCGGGGGGCAGGGAGCAGTTCTTC. This gives the protein CASSPGLAGGREQFF.